The next 12 T cell receptor beta chains were all read from a single sample in a study of blood T cell repertoires in COVID-19 (dated by TCRdb to 2020 to 2021). Libraries were built with the immunoSEQ multiplex PCR assay. TCRdb holds this immuneACCESS table with in-frame rearrangements only. Some clones are missing; in checked studies, unresolved V genes explain under half, and the rest has no known cause. This sample gives more than 95,000 clones in total; about 80% of them show up just once. Jointly, the top ten make up roughly a fifth of the sample. The specimen sequenced was peripheral blood. The receptor set was obtained from a woman aged 70-85 years with acute or convalescent COVID-19.

Regarding this clone: Its ends do not fully match the called genes, so a read error is possible. The rearrangement uses TRBV7-2 and TRBJ2-3, with 12 bases aligning to TRBD2. Germline V lookup: CDR1 SGHTA, CDR2 FQGNSA. CDR3 length: 15 amino acids. The CDR3 DNA reads TGTGCCAGCAGCCTAGCGGGGGGGCAGTGGGATACGCAGTATTTT. The encoded protein is CASSLAGGQWDTQYF.

The chain couples TRBV10-3 to TRBJ2-2; D is possibly TRBD1 (6 bases). Germline loops: CDR1 ENHRY, CDR2 SYGVKD. CDR3 length equals 13 residues. Trimming took off 6 bases at V and 6 bases at J, with 11 bases between the two ends. The CDR3 protein is CAISPQGSGELFF. CDR3 nucleotide sequence: TGTGCCATCAGCCCCCAGGGGTCCGGGGAGCTGTTTTTT.

The chain is built from TRBV6-2 or TRBV6-3 and TRBJ1-1; D is unresolved. With 5 bases removed from V and 4 bases from J, the gap between germline ends came to 11 bases. The CDR3 runs 13 residues. CDR1 is MNHEY and CDR2 is SVGEGT in the germline V gene. Here the CDR3 reads CASSRPGPTEAFF. CDR3 sequence (DNA): TGTGCCAGCAGTCGACCAGGCCCCACTGAAGCTTTCTTT.

The CDR3 reads CASSMNGRGRMNTGELFF. CDR3 nucleotides: TGTGCCAGTAGTATGAACGGCAGGGGGCGTATGAACACCGGGGAGCTGTTTTTT. The chain is built from TRBV19 and TRBJ2-2, with 8 positions matching TRBD1. Germline V gene lookup returns CDR1 LNHDA and CDR2 SQIVND (reference sequence). This CDR3 has 18 amino acids. Trimming at V came to 3 bases and at J to 1 base, leaving 10 bases not matched to a gene. Filled out from reference TRBV19 and TRBJ2-2, the complete variable domain reads DGGITQSPKYLFRKEGQNVTLSCEQNLNHDAMYWYRQDPGQGLRLIYYSQIVNDFQKGDIAEGYSVSREKKESFPLTVTSAQKNPTAFYLCASSMNGRGRMNTGELFFGEGSRLTVL.

Only one count was recorded for this clone. The chain employs TRBV2 and TRBJ1-5, with 9 nucleotides matching TRBD1. Germline CDR1 SNHLY, CDR2 FYNNEI. V trimming: 8 bases; J trimming: 5 bases; junction bases outside the gene matches: 19. CDR3 length: 18 residues. The CDR3 sequence: CASYPTPGQGVGYQPQHF. CDR3 in DNA: TGTGCCAGCTACCCGACTCCGGGACAGGGCGTAGGGTATCAGCCCCAGCATTTT. Complete variable domain (other parts from reference TRBV2 and TRBJ1-5): EPEVTQTPSHQVTQMGQEVILRCVPISNHLYFYWYRQILGQKVEFLVSFYNNEISEKSEIFDDQFSVERPDGSNFTLKIRSTKLEDSAMYFCASYPTPGQGVGYQPQHFGDGTRLSIL.

This clone came up a few times. The V gene is TRBV7-6, the J gene TRBJ1-1, with D possibly being TRBD1 (5 bases). This CDR3 region has 15 residues. Germline V gene data show CDR1 as SGHVS and CDR2 as FNYEAQ. V lost 5 bases and J 1 base, leaving 14 bases between the germline ends. CDR3 in amino acids: CASSPTQGWNTEAFF. DNA for the CDR3: TGTGCCAGCAGCCCAACGCAGGGATGGAACACTGAAGCTTTCTTT.

This sequence joins TRBV7-7 and TRBJ2-1, with D possibly being TRBD2 (7 bases). Trimming removed 5 bases at V and 8 bases at J, with 22 bases between. Germline V gene lookup returns CDR1 SSHAT and CDR2 FNYEAQ (reference sequence). There are 16 residues in the CDR3. The chain's CDR3 is CASSPLWGGAFDEQFF. The CDR3 DNA reads as TGTGCCAGCAGCCCACTTTGGGGGGGGGCCTTCGATGAGCAGTTCTTC.

This chain uses TRBV6-5 with TRBJ1-5; D gene ambiguous. CDR1 and CDR2 from the germline V gene are MNHEY and SVGAGI. CDR3 length: 14 residues. Between the trimmed V and J ends, which lost 4 bases and 6 bases, there was a span of 13 bases. The CDR3 sequence: CASSSHREGQPQHF. The CDR3 bases are TGTGCCAGCAGTTCCCATCGTGAGGGTCAGCCCCAGCATTTT.

J is TRBJ2-3 and V is TRBV13; 13 positions match TRBD2. The germline CDR1 and CDR2 sequences are PRHDT and FYEKMQ (reference sequence). This CDR3 is built from 16 residues. Unmatched junction bases numbered 9, after V lost 2 bases and J lost 10 bases. The CDR3 loop reads CASSLWTSGGLRAQYF. The CDR3 DNA sequence: TGTGCCAGCAGCTTATGGACTAGCGGGGGCCTTAGGGCGCAGTATTTT.

Turning to this clone: Other DNA sequences in this specimen translate into the identical CDR3. This sequence joins TRBV21-1 and TRBJ1-4. TRBV21-1 is assigned pseudogene status. The CDR3 spans 19 residues. CDR3 coding DNA: TGTGCCAGCAACGATAGGCTAGGAGGGATATATCCAACTAATGAAAAACTGTTTTTT. It codes for CASNDRLGGIYPTNEKLFF.

The CDR3 here is CATSRDPGQQETQYF. The CDR3 DNA reads as TGTGCCACCAGCAGAGACCCGGGACAGCAAGAGACCCAGTACTTC. This chain connects TRBV15 to TRBJ2-5; TRBD1 matches 7 bases. The CDR3 is 15 amino acids. Looked up from germline, CDR1 is LNHNV and CDR2 is YYDKDF (reference sequence). Unmatched junction bases numbered 3, after V lost 0 bases and J lost 2 bases.

This clone has only a few counts. This sequence joins TRBV11-3 and TRBJ2-1; D is undetermined. V was trimmed by 1 base and J by 4 bases, leaving 14 bases between them. The CDR3 contains 16 residues. Germline CDR1 is SGHNT and CDR2 is YENEEA. This CDR3 is CASSLGAQALYNEQFF. The DNA of the CDR3 is TGTGCCAGCAGCTTAGGAGCCCAGGCCCTATACAATGAGCAGTTCTTC.